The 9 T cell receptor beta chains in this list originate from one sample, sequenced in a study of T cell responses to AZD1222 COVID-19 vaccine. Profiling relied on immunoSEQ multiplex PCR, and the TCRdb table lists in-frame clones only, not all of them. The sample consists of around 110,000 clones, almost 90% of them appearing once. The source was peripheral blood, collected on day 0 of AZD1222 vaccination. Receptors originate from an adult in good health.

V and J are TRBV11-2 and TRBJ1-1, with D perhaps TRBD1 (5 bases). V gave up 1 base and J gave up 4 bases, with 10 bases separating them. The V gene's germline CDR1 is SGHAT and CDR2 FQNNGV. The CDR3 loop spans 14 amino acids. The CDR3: CASSLGGYGTEAFF. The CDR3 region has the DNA TGTGCCAGCAGCTTAGGGGGGTATGGCACTGAAGCTTTCTTT.

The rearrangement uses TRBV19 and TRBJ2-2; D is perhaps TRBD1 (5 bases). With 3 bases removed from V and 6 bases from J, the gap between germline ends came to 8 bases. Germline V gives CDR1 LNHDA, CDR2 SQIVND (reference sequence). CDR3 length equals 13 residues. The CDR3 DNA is TGTGCCAGTAGTATCAGGACACCCGGGGAGCTGTTTTTT. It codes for CASSIRTPGELFF. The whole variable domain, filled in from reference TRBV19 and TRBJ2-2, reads DGGITQSPKYLFRKEGQNVTLSCEQNLNHDAMYWYRQDPGQGLRLIYYSQIVNDFQKGDIAEGYSVSREKKESFPLTVTSAQKNPTAFYLCASSIRTPGELFFGEGSRLTVL.

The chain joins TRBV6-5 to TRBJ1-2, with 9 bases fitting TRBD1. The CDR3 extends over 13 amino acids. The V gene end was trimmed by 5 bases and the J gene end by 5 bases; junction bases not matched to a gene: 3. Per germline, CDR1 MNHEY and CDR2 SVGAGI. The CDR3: CASSTGGGYGYTF. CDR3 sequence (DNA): TGTGCCAGCAGTACAGGGGGCGGGTATGGCTACACCTTC.

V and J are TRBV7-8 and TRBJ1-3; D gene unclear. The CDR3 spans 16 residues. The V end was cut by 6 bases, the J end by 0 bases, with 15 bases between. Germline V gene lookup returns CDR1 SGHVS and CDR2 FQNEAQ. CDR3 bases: TGTGCCAGCAGTAGACAAGCGCTAACCTCTGGAAACACCATATATTTT. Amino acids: CASSRQALTSGNTIYF.

The CDR3 bases are TGTGCCAGCAGCTTAGGCCAGACATATGGCTACACCTTC. Its protein is CASSLGQTYGYTF. The rearrangement links TRBV11-2 to TRBJ1-2, with D unclear. The CDR3 consists of 13 residues. Between the trimmed V and J ends, which lost 1 base and 5 bases, there was a span of 8 bases. Germline-derived CDR1 and CDR2 are SGHAT and FQNNGV. Supplemented by reference TRBV11-2 and TRBJ1-2, the full variable domain reads EAGVAQSPRYKIIEKRQSVAFWCNPISGHATLYWYQQILGQGPKLLIQFQNNGVVDDSQLPKDRFSAERLKGVDSTLKIQPAKLEDSAVYLCASSLGQTYGYTFGSGTRLTVV.

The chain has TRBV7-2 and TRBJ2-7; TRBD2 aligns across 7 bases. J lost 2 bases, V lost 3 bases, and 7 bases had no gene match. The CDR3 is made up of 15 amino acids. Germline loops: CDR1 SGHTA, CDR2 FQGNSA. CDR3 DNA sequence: TGTGCCAGCAGCTTCCAATCGCGGGAGACCTACGAGCAGTACTTC. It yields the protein CASSFQSRETYEQYF.

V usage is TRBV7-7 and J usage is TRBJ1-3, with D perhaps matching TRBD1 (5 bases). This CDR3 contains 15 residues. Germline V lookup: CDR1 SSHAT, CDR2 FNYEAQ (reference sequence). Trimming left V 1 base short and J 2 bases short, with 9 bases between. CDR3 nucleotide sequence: TGTGCCAGCAGCTTAGGGGGGAAGGCTGGAAACACCATATATTTT. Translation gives CASSLGGKAGNTIYF.

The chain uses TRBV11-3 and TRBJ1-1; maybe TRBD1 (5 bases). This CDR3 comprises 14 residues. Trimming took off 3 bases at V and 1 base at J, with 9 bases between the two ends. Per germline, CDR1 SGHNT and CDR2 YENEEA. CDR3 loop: CASSFGGGNTEAFF. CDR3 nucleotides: TGTGCCAGCAGCTTCGGGGGGGGGAACACTGAAGCTTTCTTT.

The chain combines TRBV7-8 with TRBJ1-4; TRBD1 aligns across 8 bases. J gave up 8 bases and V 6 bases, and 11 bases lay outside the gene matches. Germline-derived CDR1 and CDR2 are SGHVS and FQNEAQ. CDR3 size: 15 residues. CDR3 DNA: TGTGCCAGCAGTCCCGAGGACAGGGCAGGGGAAAAACTGTTTTTT. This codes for CASSPEDRAGEKLFF. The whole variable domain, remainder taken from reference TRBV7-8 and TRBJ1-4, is GAGVSQSPRYKVAKRGQDVALRCDPISGHVSLFWYQQALGQGPEFLTYFQNEAQLDKSGLPSDRFFAERPEGSVSTLKIQRTQQEDSAVYLCASSPEDRAGEKLFFGSGTQLSVL.